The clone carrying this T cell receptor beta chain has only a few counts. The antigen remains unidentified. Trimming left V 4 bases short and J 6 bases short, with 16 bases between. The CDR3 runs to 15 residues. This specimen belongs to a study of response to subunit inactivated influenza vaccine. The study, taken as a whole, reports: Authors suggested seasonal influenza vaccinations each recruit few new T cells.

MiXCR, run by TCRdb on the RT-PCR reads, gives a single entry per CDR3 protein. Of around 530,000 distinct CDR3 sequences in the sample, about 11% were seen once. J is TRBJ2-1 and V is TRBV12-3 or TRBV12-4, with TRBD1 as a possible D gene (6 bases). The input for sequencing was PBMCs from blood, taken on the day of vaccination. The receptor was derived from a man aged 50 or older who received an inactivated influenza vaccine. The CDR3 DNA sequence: TGTGCCAGCAGTTCCCTAACCCGAGGGGGCAATGAGCAGTTCTTC. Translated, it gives CASSSLTRGGNEQFF.